The 5 T cell receptor beta chains given below trace back to one sample, sequenced in a study of cytomegalovirus exposure and HLA in healthy donors. The primer mix had 60 Vbeta and 13 Jbeta primers. The repertoire was sequenced with immunoSEQ multiplex PCR; TCRdb's copy has only in-frame clones and lacks some. The table for this sample gives approximately 100,000 clones. Sample: PBMCs. These receptors all stem from a man in his forties or fifties in good health and CMV-seronegative.

The chain links TRBV19 to TRBJ2-1, with D maybe TRBD1 (5 bases). From germline, CDR1 is LNHDA and CDR2 SQIVND (reference sequence). The CDR3 is made up of 15 amino acids. The V end lost 3 bases, the J end lost 2 bases, and 11 bases lay between the germline ends. The CDR3: CASSIRKGAYNEQFF. CDR3 in DNA: TGTGCCAGTAGTATCCGGAAAGGGGCCTACAATGAGCAGTTCTTC.

The J gene is TRBJ1-5, the V gene TRBV6-1; D may be TRBD1 (5 bases). This CDR3 spans 15 amino acids. The V end lost 7 bases, the J end lost 7 bases, and 20 bases lay between the germline ends. Germline lookup yields CDR1 MNHNS and CDR2 SASEGT. The CDR3 spells CASTSAGDLGQPQHF. The CDR3 DNA sequence: TGTGCCAGCACCTCGGCCGGGGACTTGGGGCAGCCCCAGCATTTT.

The chain is built from TRBV19 and TRBJ1-2; 9 nucleotides line up with TRBD1. The germline V gene encodes CDR1 LNHDA and CDR2 SQIVND (reference sequence). This CDR3 has 15 residues. Losses at the gene ends were 3 bases for V and 2 bases for J; bases not matched to a gene: 4. The CDR3 loop is CASSMIGTGNYGYTF. CDR3 sequence (DNA): TGTGCCAGTAGTATGATAGGGACAGGGAACTATGGCTACACCTTC.

V and J are TRBV10-3 and TRBJ2-7, with 11 bases identical to TRBD1. With V trimmed by 4 bases and J by 4 bases, 12 bases remained unmatched. Germline values: CDR1 ENHRY, CDR2 SYGVKD. The CDR3 is made up of 17 amino acids. CDR3 nucleotides: TGTGCCATCAGTGGGGGACAGGGGGACCCTCGCGGATACGAGCAGTACTTC. Encoded protein: CAISGGQGDPRGYEQYF.

This chain uses TRBV19 with TRBJ2-3, with 8 bases fitting TRBD1. Germline CDR1 is LNHDA and CDR2 is SQIVND (reference sequence). The junction had 4 bases not matched to a gene; V was cut back by 4 bases and J by 1 base. There are 15 residues in the CDR3. CDR3 sequence reads: CASSKTGAGTDTQYF. In DNA, the CDR3 is TGTGCCAGTAGTAAGACAGGGGCCGGCACAGATACGCAGTATTTT.